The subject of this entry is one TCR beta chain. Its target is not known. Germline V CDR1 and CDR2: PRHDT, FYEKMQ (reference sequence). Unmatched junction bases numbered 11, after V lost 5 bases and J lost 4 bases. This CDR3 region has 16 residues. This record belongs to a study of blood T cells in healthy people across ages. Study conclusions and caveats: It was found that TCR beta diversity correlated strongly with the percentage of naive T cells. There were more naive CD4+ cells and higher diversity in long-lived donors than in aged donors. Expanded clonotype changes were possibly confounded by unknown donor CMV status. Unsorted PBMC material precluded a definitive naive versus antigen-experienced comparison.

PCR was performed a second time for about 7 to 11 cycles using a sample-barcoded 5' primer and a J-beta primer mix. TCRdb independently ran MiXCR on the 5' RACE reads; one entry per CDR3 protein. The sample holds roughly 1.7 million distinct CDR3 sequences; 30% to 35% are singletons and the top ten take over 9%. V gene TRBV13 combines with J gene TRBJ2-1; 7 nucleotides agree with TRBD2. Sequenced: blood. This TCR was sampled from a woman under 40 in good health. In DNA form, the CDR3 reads TGTGCCAGCAGCAGACTATTGAGCGGGAAATACAATGAGCAGTTCTTC. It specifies CASSRLLSGKYNEQFF.